A selection of T cell receptor beta chains follows, all from one sample in a study of T cell responses to AZD1222 COVID-19 vaccine. Produced via immunoSEQ multiplex PCR; TCRdb's table is partial and in-frame only. This table has 150,000 to 200,000 clones, 80% to 90% appearing once. This specimen consisted of peripheral blood, obtained on day 0 of MenACWY control vaccination. The receptor source for this set is an adult in good health. The CDR3 runs from the conserved cysteine through the conserved F or W. Fields, in order: clone size, V gene, D gene, J gene, CDR3 DNA, CDR3 protein. D genes are given only for firm matches. Where a row states a size, it is once, few, many or the class of an expanded clone; other rows omit it.

NA,TRBV12-3/TRBV12-4,NA,TRBJ2-7,TGTGCCAGCAGTTCCGGGAACACCTACGAGCAGTACTTC,CASSSGNTYEQYF
once,TRBV28,NA,TRBJ1-2,TGTGCCAGCAGCGGAGGGCGCACTAACTATGGCTACACCTTC,CASSGGRTNYGYTF
NA,TRBV29-1,NA,TRBJ1-4,TGCAGCGTTTCGGTTGGGGGAACTAATGAAAAACTGTTTTTT,CSVSVGGTNEKLFF
NA,TRBV2,NA,TRBJ2-4,TGTGCCAGCAGTGGGACTTCTCTAGCCAAAAACATTCAGTACTTC,CASSGTSLAKNIQYF
few,TRBV5-4,NA,TRBJ1-6,TGTGCCAGCAGCTTGCAGAAGAATTCACCCCTCCACTTT,CASSLQKNSPLHF
NA,TRBV5-5,NA,TRBJ2-6,TGTGCCAGCATCCCCTCTGGGGCCAACGTCCTGACTTTC,CASIPSGANVLTF
NA,TRBV21-1,NA,TRBJ1-1,TGTGCCAGCAGCAAAAAAGGACGGGGAAAGGCTTTCTTT,CASSKKGRGKAFF
once,TRBV5-1,NA,TRBJ2-2,TGCGCCAGCAGCTTGGAGGGGAACACCGGGGAGCTGTTTTTT,CASSLEGNTGELFF
NA,TRBV6-5,TRBD1,TRBJ1-3,TGTGCCAGCAGCACGGGACAGGGACCCAACACCATATATTTT,CASSTGQGPNTIYF
NA,TRBV7-8,NA,TRBJ1-1,TGTGCCAGCAGCTTAGGCCTCTTATGGAACACTGAAGCTTTCTTT,CASSLGLLWNTEAFF